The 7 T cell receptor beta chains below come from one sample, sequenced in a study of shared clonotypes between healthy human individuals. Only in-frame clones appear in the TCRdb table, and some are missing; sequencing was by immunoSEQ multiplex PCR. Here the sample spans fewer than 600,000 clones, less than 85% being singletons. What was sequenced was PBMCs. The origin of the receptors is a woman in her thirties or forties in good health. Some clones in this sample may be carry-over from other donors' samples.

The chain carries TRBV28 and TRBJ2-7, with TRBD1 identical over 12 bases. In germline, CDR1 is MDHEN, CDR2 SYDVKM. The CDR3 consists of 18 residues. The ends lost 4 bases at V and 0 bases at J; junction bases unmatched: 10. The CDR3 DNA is TGTGCCAGCAGTTCTAGGGACAGGGGGCCCCTTAGCTCCTACGAGCAGTACTTC. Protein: CASSSRDRGPLSSYEQYF.

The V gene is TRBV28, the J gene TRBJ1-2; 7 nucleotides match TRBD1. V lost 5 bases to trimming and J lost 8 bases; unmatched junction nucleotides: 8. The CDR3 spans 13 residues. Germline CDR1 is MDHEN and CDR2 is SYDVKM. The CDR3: CASSPPGGGGYTF. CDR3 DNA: TGTGCCAGCAGTCCCCCAGGGGGAGGGGGCTACACCTTC.

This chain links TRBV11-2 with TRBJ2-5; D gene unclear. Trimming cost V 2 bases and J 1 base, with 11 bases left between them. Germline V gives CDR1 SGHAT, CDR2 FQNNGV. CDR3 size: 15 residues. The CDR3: CASSLTVTSQETQYF. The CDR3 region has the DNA TGTGCCAGCAGCTTAACGGTGACCTCCCAAGAGACCCAGTACTTC. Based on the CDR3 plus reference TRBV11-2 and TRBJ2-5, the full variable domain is EAGVAQSPRYKIIEKRQSVAFWCNPISGHATLYWYQQILGQGPKLLIQFQNNGVVDDSQLPKDRFSAERLKGVDSTLKIQPAKLEDSAVYLCASSLTVTSQETQYFGPGTRLLVL.

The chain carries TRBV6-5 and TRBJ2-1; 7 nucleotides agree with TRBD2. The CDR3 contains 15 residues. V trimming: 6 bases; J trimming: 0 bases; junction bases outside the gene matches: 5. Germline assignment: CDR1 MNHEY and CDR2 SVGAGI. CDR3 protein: CASSRGSSSYNEQFF. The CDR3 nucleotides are TGTGCCAGCAGCCGCGGGAGTAGCTCCTACAATGAGCAGTTCTTC.

The CDR3 sequence: CASSLGGPYEQYF. Written as DNA, the CDR3 is TGTGCCAGCAGCTTAGGGGGGCCCTACGAGCAGTACTTC. The V call is TRBV11-1, the J call TRBJ2-7; D perhaps matches TRBD1 (6 bases). Trimming cost V 1 base and J 2 bases, with 6 bases left between them. Germline V gene lookup returns CDR1 SGHAT and CDR2 FQDESV (reference sequence). This CDR3 region has 13 residues.

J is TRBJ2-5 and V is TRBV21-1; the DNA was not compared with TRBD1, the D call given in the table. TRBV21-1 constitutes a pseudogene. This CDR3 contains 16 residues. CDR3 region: CASSKRPGQKQETQYF. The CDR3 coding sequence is TGTGCCAGCAGCAAACGGCCGGGACAGAAGCAAGAGACCCAGTACTTC.

The CDR3 region has the DNA TGTGCCAGTCGGAGCCATAATGAAAAACTGTTTTTT. Amino acids: CASRSHNEKLFF. V is TRBV19 and J is TRBJ1-4; no firm D call. V shed 8 bases and J shed 4 bases, with 8 bases lying between them. The germline gives CDR1 LNHDA, CDR2 SQIVND (reference sequence). This CDR3 has 12 amino acids. Full variable domain (outside the CDR3, taken from reference TRBV19 and TRBJ1-4): DGGITQSPKYLFRKEGQNVTLSCEQNLNHDAMYWYRQDPGQGLRLIYYSQIVNDFQKGDIAEGYSVSREKKESFPLTVTSAQKNPTAFYLCASRSHNEKLFFGSGTQLSVL.